The rows below give T cell receptor beta chains drawn from one sample of a study of shared clonotypes between healthy human individuals. Using immunoSEQ multiplex PCR, the repertoire was profiled, and TCRdb retains in-frame clones only, with some absent. Among some 2,500,000 clones, roughly 93% were seen once, and the ten largest hold about 0.39%. The sequencing input was naive CD4+ T cells from PBMCs. All receptors derive from a man younger than 35 in good health. Some clones in this sample may be carry-over from other donors' samples. Both conserved end residues are part of each CDR3. Each record gives: J gene, clone size, V gene, D gene, CDR3 DNA, CDR3 protein. D genes are given only for firm matches. Rows give clone size only sometimes, using once, few, many, or a class for an expanded clone.

TRBJ1-5,once,TRBV6-5,-,TGTGCCAGCAGTTCGACCTGGGCGGGGCAGCCCCAGCATTTT,CASSSTWAGQPQHF
TRBJ2-5,-,TRBV5-1,-,TGCGCCAGCAGCCCGATCCTTCAAGAGACCCAGTACTTC,CASSPILQETQYF
TRBJ1-4,-,TRBV19,TRBD1,TGTGCCATTGGGACAGGGGATTCAACTAATGAAAAACTGTTTTTT,CAIGTGDSTNEKLFF
TRBJ2-7,-,TRBV2,-,TGTGCCAGCAGGGCCACAGGGACCACCTACGAGCAGTACTTC,CASRATGTTYEQYF
TRBJ1-5,-,TRBV28,-,TGTGCCAGCAGTTTCCAGGGCCTATATAGCAATCAGCCCCAGCATTTT,CASSFQGLYSNQPQHF
TRBJ2-3,-,TRBV4-1,TRBD2,TGCGCCAGCAGCCAAGATAAGGTGGCGGGAGGGGCTTGGAATACGCAGTATTTT,CASSQDKVAGGAWNTQYF
TRBJ2-1,-,TRBV7-3,TRBD2,TGTGCCAGCAGCCCACAACATAGCGGGGGCAACAATGAGCAGTTCTTC,CASSPQHSGGNNEQFF
TRBJ2-7,-,TRBV28,-,TGTGCCAGCAGTTTGGTTGGGTACGGCTACGAGCAGTACTTC,CASSLVGYGYEQYF
TRBJ2-5,-,TRBV5-1,-,TGCGCCAGCAGCCAAGGGACGAGAAGCGCGGAGACCCAGTACTTC,CASSQGTRSAETQYF
TRBJ2-1,-,TRBV5-1,-,TGCGCCAGCAGCTTGAGTCTACCCCTTCTCCACAATGAGCAGTTCTTC,CASSLSLPLLHNEQFF
TRBJ2-7,-,TRBV7-9,-,TGTGCCAGCAGCTTCCAAGGGACAAACGAGCAGTACTTC,CASSFQGTNEQYF
TRBJ2-7,-,TRBV5-4,TRBD2,TGTGCCAGCAGCCCTGGGGGGGCTAGCGGGACCTACGAGCAGTACTTC,CASSPGGASGTYEQYF
TRBJ2-1,-,TRBV11-2,-,TGTGCCAGCAGCTTAGATAGAGTCGATGAGCAGTTCTTC,CASSLDRVDEQFF
TRBJ2-1,-,TRBV5-1,TRBD1,TGCGCCAGCAGCTTTCCGGCAGGGGGAATATATGAGCAGTTCTTC,CASSFPAGGIYEQFF
TRBJ1-5,few,TRBV28,-,TGTGCCAGCAGTATGGTGATTCCCCAGCATTTT,CASSMVIPQHF
TRBJ2-7,-,TRBV10-3,-,TGTGCCATCAGTGAAGTGCTCCCGACCTACGAGCAGTACTTC,CAISEVLPTYEQYF
TRBJ2-7,-,TRBV5-5,-,TGTGCCAGCAGCTTGTCGGCCCCAGGGTTAGGGGAGCAGTACTTC,CASSLSAPGLGEQYF
TRBJ1-1,-,TRBV27,TRBD1,TGTGCCAGCCGACAAAGCGGGACAGGGGGACGGGCTTTCTTT,CASRQSGTGGRAFF
TRBJ2-7,-,TRBV10-3,TRBD2,TGTGCCATCAGTGAGCCTAGGGGACTAGCGAATACCTACGAGCAGTACTTC,CAISEPRGLANTYEQYF
TRBJ1-3,-,TRBV6-6,-,TGTGCCAGCAGTGCGGCCGGAAACACCATATATTTT,CASSAAGNTIYF
TRBJ1-5,once,TRBV6-1,-,TGTGCCAGCAGAATTTTTAGGGCAGGGAATCAGCCCCAGCATTTT,CASRIFRAGNQPQHF
TRBJ2-1,-,TRBV11-2,-,TGTGCCAGCAGTTTGGGTAGAAACAATGAGCAGTTCTTC,CASSLGRNNEQFF
TRBJ2-7,-,TRBV5-1,TRBD2,TGCGCCAGCAGCTCGGGACTAGCGGGAGACCGCGAGCAGTACTTC,CASSSGLAGDREQYF
TRBJ1-4,-,TRBV7-8,-,TGTGCCAGCAGCGCCCGTTCAACTAATGAAAAACTGTTTTTT,CASSARSTNEKLFF
TRBJ2-5,-,TRBV9,-,TGTGCCAGCAGCGTAGGCCGAGCCCAAGAGACCCAGTACTTC,CASSVGRAQETQYF
TRBJ1-5,-,TRBV7-8,-,TGTGCCAGCAGCTTAGACAGGTCGCCCTATCAGCCCCAGCATTTT,CASSLDRSPYQPQHF
TRBJ2-7,-,TRBV7-2,TRBD2,TGTGCCAGCAGCGTAACTAGCGGGAGTTACGAGCAGTACTTC,CASSVTSGSYEQYF
TRBJ2-5,-,TRBV5-6,TRBD1,TGTGCCAGCAGCCAAGGGACAGGGGGAGAGACCCAGTACTTC,CASSQGTGGETQYF
TRBJ2-5,-,TRBV5-1,TRBD2,TGCGCCAGCAGCTTGTACCGGGGAGGGCTTGAGACCCAGTACTTC,CASSLYRGGLETQYF
TRBJ2-3,once,TRBV5-1,TRBD2,TGCGCCAGCAGCTTTGGACTAGCGGCCTCGGCGGATACGCAGTATTTT,CASSFGLAASADTQYF
TRBJ2-6,-,TRBV6-5,-,TGTGCCAGCAGTTACACAGCTTCTGGGGCCAACGTCCTGACTTTC,CASSYTASGANVLTF
TRBJ2-6,once,TRBV27,TRBD1,TGTGCCAGCAGTACAGGGGCTGCTGGGGCCAACGTCCTGACTTTC,CASSTGAAGANVLTF
TRBJ1-5,-,TRBV6-6,-,TGTGCCAGCAGTCGACAGGTGGATCAGCCCCAGCATTTT,CASSRQVDQPQHF
TRBJ1-3,-,TRBV28,-,TGTGCCAGCAGTTCGACTATGGACTCTGGAAACACCATATATTTT,CASSSTMDSGNTIYF
TRBJ2-7,-,TRBV6-5,-,TGTGCCAGCAGCCTCGACCTTACAAGATCCTACGAGCAGTACTTC,CASSLDLTRSYEQYF
TRBJ2-7,-,TRBV6-5,-,TGTGCCAGCAGTTTGACCAGCTCCTACGAGCAGTACTTC,CASSLTSSYEQYF
TRBJ1-2,-,TRBV30,-,TGTGCCTGGAGTAAGGGGCTGGGGTATGGCTACACCTTC,CAWSKGLGYGYTF